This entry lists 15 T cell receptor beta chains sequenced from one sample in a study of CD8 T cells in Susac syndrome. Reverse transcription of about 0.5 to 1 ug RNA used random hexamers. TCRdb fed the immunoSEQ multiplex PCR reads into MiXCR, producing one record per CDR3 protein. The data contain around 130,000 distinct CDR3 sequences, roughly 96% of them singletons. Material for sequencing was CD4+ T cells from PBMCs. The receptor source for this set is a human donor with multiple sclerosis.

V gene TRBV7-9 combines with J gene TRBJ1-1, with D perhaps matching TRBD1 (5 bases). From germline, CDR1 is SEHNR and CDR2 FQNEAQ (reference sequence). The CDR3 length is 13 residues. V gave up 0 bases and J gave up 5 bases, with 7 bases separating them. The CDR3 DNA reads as TGTGCCAGCAGCTTAGCGGGGGTAACTGAAGCTTTCTTT. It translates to CASSLAGVTEAFF.

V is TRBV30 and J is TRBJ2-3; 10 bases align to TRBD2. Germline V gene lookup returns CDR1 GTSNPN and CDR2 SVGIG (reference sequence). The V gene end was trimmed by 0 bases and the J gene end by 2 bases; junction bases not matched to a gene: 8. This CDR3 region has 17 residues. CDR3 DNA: TGTGCCTGGAGTGTAAGTTGGACTAGCGGTCACACAGATACGCAGTATTTT. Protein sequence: CAWSVSWTSGHTDTQYF. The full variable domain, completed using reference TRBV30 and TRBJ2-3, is SQTIHQWPATLVQPVGSPLSLECTVEGTSNPNLYWYRQAAGRGLQLLFYSVGIGQISSEVPQNLSASRPQDRQFILSSKKLLLSDSGFYLCAWSVSWTSGHTDTQYFGPGTRLTVL.

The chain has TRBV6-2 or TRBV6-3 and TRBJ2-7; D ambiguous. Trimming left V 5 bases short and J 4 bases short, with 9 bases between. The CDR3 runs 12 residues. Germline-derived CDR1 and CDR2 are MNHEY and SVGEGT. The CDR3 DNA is TGTGCCAGCAGTCTCCGGGTATACGAGCAGTACTTC. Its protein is CASSLRVYEQYF.

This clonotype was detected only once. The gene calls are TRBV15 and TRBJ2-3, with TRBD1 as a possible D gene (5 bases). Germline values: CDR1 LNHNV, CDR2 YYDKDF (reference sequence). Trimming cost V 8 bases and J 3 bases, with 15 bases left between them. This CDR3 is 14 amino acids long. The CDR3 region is CATRMGRVTDTQYF. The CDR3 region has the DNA TGTGCCACCCGAATGGGCAGGGTAACAGATACGCAGTATTTT.

The CDR3 is CASSQSLVYGYTF. CDR3 DNA: TGCGCCAGCAGCCAAAGCCTGGTCTATGGCTACACCTTC. J is TRBJ1-2 and V is TRBV4-1; unclear D gene. Germline V gene lookup returns CDR1 MGHRA and CDR2 YSYEKL. CDR3 length: 13 residues. V was trimmed by 2 bases and J by 4 bases, leaving 8 bases between them.

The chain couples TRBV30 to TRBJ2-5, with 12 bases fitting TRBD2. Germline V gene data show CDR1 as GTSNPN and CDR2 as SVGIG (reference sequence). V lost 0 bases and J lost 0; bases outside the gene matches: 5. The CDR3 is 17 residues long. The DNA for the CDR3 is TGTGCCTGGAGTGTCACTAGCGGGGGGACGAACCAAGAGACCCAGTACTTC. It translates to CAWSVTSGGTNQETQYF.

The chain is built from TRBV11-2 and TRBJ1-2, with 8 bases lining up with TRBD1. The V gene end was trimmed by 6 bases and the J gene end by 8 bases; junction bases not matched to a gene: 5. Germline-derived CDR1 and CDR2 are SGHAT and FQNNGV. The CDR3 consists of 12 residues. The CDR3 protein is CASSLDRVGYTF. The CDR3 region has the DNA TGTGCCAGCAGTTTGGACAGGGTCGGCTACACCTTC.

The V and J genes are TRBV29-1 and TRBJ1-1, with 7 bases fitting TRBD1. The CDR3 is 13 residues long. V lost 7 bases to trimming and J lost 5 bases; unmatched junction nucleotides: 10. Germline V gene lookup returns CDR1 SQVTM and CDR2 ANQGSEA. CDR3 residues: CSATGAEGTEAFF. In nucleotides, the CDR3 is TGCAGCGCCACAGGGGCAGAGGGTACTGAAGCTTTCTTT.

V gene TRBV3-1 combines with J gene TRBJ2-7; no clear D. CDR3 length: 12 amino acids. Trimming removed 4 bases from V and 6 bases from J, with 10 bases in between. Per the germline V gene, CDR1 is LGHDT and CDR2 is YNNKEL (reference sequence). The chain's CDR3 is CASSLYLSEQYF. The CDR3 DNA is TGTGCCAGCAGCCTATATCTTTCCGAGCAGTACTTC.

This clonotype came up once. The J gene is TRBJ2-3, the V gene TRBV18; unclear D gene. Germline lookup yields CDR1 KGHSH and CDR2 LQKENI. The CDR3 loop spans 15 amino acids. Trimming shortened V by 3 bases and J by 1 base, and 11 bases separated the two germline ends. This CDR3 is CASSPFSKGTDTQYF. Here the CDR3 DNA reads TGTGCCAGCTCACCCTTCAGTAAGGGCACAGATACGCAGTATTTT.

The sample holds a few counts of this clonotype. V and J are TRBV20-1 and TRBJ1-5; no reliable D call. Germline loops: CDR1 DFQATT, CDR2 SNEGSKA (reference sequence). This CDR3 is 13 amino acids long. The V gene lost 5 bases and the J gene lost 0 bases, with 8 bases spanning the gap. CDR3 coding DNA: TGCAGTGCTCCCGGGAATAGCAATCAGCCCCAGCATTTT. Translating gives CSAPGNSNQPQHF.

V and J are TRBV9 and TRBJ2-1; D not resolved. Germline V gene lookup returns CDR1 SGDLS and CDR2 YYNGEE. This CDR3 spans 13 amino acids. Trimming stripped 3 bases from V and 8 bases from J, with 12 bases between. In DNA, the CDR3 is TGTGCCAGCAGCGGGCACATAGGCGATGAGCAGTTCTTC. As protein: CASSGHIGDEQFF. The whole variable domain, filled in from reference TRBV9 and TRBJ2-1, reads DSGVTQTPKHLITATGQRVTLRCSPRSGDLSVYWYQQSLDQGLQFLIQYYNGEERAKGNILERFSAQQFPDLHSELNLSSLELGDSALYFCASSGHIGDEQFFGPGTRLTVL.

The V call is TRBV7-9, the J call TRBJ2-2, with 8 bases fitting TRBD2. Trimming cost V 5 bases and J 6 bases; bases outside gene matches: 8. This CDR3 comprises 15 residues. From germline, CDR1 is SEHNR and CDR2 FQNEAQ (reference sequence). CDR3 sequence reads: CASSPSGGSAGELFF. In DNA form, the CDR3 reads TGTGCCAGCAGCCCTTCGGGAGGGTCTGCCGGGGAGCTGTTTTTT.

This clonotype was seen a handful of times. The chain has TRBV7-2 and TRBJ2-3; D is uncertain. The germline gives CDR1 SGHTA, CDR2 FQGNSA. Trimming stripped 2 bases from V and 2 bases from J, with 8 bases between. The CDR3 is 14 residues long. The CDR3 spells CASSLNGLTDTQYF. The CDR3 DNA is TGTGCCAGCAGCTTAAACGGCCTCACAGATACGCAGTATTTT.

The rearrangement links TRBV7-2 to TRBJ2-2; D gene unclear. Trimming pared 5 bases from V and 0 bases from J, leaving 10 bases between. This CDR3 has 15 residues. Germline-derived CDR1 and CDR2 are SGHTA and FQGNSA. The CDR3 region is CASSNRPPNTGELFF. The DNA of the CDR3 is TGTGCCAGCAGCAACAGACCCCCGAACACCGGGGAGCTGTTTTTT.